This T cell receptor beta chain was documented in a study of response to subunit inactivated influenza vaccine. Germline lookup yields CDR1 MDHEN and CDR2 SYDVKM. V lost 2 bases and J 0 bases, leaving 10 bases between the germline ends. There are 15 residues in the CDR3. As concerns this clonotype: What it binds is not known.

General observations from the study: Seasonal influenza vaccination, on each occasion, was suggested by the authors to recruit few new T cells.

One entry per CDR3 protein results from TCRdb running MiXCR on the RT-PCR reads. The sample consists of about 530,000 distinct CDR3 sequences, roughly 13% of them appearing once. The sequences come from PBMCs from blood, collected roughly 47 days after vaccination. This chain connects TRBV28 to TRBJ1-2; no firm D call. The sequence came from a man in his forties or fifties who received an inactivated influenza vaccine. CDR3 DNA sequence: TGTGCCAGCAGTTTAGGACTAAAATCTAACTATGGCTACACCTTC. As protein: CASSLGLKSNYGYTF.